The TCR beta chain described here comes from a study of control samples from healthy donors and cancer patients. V lost 1 base, J lost 9 bases, and 16 bases lay in between. In germline, CDR1 is LNHNV, CDR2 YYDKDF (reference sequence). The length of the CDR3 is 16 residues. Data came from immunoSEQ multiplex PCR; TCRdb stores just in-frame clones and leaves some out. There are about 100,000 clones in the sample; about 89% occur only once, and about 8% lies in the top ten. The sample was blood. This receptor was taken from a man in his thirties or forties in good health. This chain connects TRBV15 to TRBJ1-6; weak D call: TRBD1 (6 bases). CDR3 amino acids: CATSRAAGAAASPLHF. CDR3 DNA: TGTGCCACCAGCAGAGCGGCGGGGGCGGCAGCTTCACCCCTCCACTTT.